This TCR beta chain was identified during a study of blood T cell repertoires in COVID-19. Produced via immunoSEQ multiplex PCR; TCRdb's table is partial and in-frame only. This table holds under 500,000 clones, more than 80% found once. Source material: PBMCs or T cells enriched from blood (not recorded which). This TCR came from a young man who had recovered from COVID-19.

CDR3 sequence (DNA): TGTGCTACTCAGCGGGTGGGCACAGATACGCAGTATTTT. Encoded protein: CATQRVGTDTQYF. The J gene is TRBJ2-3, the V gene TRBV30; tentative D call: TRBD2 (6 bases). This CDR3 has 13 amino acids. The germline gives CDR1 GTSNPN, CDR2 SVGIG (reference sequence).